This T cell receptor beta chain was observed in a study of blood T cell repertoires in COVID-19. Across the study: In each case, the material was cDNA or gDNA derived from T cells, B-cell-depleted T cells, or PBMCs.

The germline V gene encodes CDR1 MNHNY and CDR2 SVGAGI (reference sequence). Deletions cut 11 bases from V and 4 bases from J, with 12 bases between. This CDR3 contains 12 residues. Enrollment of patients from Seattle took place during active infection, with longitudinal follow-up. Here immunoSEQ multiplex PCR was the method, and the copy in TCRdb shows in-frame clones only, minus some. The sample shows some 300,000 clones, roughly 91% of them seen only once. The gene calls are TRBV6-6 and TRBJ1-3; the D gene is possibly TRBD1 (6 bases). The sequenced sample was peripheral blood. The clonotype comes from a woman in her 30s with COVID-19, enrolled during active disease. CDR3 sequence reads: CASRGFGNTIYF. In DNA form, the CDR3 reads TGTGCCTCCAGGGGTTTCGGAAACACCATATATTTT.